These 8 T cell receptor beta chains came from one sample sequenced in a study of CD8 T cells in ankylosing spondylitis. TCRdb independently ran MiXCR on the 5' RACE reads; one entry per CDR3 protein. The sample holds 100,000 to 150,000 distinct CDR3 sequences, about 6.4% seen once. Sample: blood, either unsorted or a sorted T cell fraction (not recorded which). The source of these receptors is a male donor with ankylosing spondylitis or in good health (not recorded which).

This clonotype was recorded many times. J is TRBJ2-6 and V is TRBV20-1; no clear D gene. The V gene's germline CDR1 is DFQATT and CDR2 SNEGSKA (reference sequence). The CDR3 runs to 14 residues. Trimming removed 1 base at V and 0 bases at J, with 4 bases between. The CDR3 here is CSARVLSGANVLTF. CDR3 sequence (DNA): TGCAGTGCTAGAGTGCTCTCTGGGGCCAACGTCCTGACTTTC.

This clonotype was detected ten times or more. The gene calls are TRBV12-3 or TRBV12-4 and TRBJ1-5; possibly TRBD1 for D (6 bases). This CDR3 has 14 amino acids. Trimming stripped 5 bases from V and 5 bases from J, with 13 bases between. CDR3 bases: TGTGCCAGCAGTCTTACGGACAGCTATCAGCCCCAGCATTTT. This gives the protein CASSLTDSYQPQHF.

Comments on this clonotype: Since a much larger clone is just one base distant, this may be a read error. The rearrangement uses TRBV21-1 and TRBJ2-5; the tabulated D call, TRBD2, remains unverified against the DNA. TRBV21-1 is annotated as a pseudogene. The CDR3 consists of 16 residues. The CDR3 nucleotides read TGTGCCAGCAGCAGCCCATGGAGGGAGTGTGGAGAGACCCAGTACTTC. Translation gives CASSSPWRECGETQYF.

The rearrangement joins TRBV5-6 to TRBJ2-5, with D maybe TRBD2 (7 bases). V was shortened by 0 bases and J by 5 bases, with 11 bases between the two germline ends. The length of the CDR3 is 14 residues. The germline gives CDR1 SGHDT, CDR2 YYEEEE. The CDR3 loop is CASSLVGGLETQYF. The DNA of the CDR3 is TGTGCCAGCAGCTTGGTGGGGGGGCTGGAGACCCAGTACTTC.

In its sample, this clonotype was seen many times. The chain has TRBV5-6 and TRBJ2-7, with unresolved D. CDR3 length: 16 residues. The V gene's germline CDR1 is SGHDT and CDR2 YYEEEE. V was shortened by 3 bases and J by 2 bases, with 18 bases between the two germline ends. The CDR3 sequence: CASSWRPSGITYEQYF. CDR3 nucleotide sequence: TGTGCCAGCAGCTGGCGACCTAGTGGGATAACCTACGAGCAGTACTTC.

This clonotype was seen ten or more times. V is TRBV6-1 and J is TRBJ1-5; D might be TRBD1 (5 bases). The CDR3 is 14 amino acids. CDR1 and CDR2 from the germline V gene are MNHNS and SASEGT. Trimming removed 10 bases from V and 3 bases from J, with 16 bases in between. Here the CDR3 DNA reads TGTGCCAACTCCCCGGGACTACCCAATCAGCCCCAGCATTTT. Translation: CANSPGLPNQPQHF.

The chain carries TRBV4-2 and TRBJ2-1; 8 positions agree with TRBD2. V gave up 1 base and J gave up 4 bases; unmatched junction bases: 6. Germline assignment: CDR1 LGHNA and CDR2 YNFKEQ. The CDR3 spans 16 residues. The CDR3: CASSQVTGGEYNEQFF. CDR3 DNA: TGTGCCAGCAGCCAAGTGACGGGGGGGGAGTACAATGAGCAGTTCTTC.

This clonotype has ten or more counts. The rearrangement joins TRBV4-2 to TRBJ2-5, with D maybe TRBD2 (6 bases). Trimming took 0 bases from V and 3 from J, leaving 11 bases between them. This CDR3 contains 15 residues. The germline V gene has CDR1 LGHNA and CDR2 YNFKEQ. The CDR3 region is CASSQEVIAEETQYF. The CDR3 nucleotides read TGTGCCAGCAGCCAAGAAGTAATAGCGGAAGAGACCCAGTACTTC.